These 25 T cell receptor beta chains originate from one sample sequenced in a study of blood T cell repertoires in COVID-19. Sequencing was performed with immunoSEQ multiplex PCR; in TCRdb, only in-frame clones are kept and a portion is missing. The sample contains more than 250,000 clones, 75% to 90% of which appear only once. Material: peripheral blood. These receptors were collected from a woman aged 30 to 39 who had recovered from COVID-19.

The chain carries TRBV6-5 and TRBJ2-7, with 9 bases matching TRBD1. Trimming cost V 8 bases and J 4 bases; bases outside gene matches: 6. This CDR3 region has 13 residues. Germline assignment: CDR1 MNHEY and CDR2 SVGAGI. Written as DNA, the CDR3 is TGTGCCAGCGGAATAGACAGGGGGTACGAGCAGTACTTC. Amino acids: CASGIDRGYEQYF.

CDR3 loop: CASSLQGPLGETQYF. In DNA, the CDR3 is TGTGCCAGCAGTCTACAGGGGCCTTTAGGCGAGACCCAGTACTTC. The rearrangement uses TRBV28 and TRBJ2-5; the match to TRBD1 covers 7 bases. V dropped 5 bases and J dropped 5; count of bases not matched to a gene: 11. In germline, CDR1 is MDHEN, CDR2 SYDVKM. CDR3 length: 15 residues. The entire variable domain, with the rest obtained from reference TRBV28 and TRBJ2-5, is as follows: DVKVTQSSRYLVKRTGEKVFLECVQDMDHENMFWYRQDPGLGLRLIYFSYDVKMKEKGDIPEGYSVSREKKERFSLILESASTNQTSMYLCASSLQGPLGETQYFGPGTRLLVL.

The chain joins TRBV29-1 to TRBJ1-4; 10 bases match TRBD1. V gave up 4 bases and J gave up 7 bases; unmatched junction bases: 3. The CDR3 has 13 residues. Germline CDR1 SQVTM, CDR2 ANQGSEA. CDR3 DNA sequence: TGCAGCGTTGTCGGACAGGGGGGTGAAAAACTGTTTTTT. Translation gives CSVVGQGGEKLFF.

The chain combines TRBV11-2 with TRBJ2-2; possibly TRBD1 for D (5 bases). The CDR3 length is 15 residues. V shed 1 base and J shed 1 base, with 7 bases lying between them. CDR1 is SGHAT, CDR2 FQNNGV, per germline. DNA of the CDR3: TGTGCCAGCAGCTTAGCAGGGCGGAACACCGGGGAGCTGTTTTTT. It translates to CASSLAGRNTGELFF.

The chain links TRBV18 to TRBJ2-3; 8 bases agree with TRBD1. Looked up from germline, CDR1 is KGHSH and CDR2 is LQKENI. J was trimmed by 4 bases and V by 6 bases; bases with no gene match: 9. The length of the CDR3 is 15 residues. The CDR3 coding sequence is TGTGCCAGCTCCCGCGGGACAGGTTGGGCAGATACGCAGTATTTT. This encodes CASSRGTGWADTQYF.

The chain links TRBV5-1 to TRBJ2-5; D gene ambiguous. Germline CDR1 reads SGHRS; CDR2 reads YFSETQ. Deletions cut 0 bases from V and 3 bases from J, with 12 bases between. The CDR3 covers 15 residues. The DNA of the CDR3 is TGCGCCAGCAGCTTGGACACCCCAATGGAAGAGACCCAGTACTTC. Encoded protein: CASSLDTPMEETQYF.

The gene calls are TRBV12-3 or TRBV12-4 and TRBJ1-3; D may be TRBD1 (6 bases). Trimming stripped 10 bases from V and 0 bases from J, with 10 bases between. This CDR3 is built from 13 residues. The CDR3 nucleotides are TGTGCCATCGACAGGAGCTCTGGAAACACCATATATTTT. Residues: CAIDRSSGNTIYF.

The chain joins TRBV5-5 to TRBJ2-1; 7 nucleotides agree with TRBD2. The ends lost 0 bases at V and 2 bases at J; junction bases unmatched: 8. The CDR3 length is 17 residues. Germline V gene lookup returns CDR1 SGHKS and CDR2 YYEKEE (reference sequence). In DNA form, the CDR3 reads TGTGCCAGCAGCTTGGTTTTGGGCGGGGGAACCTACAATGAGCAGTTCTTC. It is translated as CASSLVLGGGTYNEQFF.

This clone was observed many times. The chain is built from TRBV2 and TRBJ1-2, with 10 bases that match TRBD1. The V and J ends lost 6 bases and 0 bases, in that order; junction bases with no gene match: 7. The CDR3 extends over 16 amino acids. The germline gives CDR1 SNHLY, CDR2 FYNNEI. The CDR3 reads CASRGQGSAPNYGYTF. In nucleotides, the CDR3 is TGTGCCAGCAGGGGACAGGGGAGCGCACCTAACTATGGCTACACCTTC.

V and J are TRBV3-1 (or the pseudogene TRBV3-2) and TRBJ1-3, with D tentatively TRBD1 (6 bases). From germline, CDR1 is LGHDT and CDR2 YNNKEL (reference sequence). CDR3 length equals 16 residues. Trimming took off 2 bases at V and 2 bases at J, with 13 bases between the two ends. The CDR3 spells CASSQLGGAAGNTIYF. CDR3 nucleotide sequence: TGTGCCAGCAGCCAACTAGGGGGGGCGGCTGGAAACACCATATATTTT.

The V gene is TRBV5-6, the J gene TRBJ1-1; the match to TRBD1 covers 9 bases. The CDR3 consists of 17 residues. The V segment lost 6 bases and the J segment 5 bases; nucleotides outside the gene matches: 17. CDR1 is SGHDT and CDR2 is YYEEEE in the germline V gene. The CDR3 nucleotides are TGTGCCAGCAACATTGGGGGCACAGGGGGCGAAGGAACTGAAGCTTTCTTT. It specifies CASNIGGTGGEGTEAFF.

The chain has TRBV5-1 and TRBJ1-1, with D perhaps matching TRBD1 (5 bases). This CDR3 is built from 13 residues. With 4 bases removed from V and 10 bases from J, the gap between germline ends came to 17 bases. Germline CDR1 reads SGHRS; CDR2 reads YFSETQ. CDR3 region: CASSRAGLQGAFF. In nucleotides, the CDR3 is TGCGCCAGCAGCCGCGCGGGACTTCAAGGAGCTTTCTTT.

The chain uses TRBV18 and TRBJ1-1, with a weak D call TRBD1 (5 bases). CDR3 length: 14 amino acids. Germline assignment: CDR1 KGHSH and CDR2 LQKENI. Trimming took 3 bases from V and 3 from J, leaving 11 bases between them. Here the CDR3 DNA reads TGTGCCAGCTCACCCAGGGTCCCGGACACTGAAGCTTTCTTT. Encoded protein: CASSPRVPDTEAFF.

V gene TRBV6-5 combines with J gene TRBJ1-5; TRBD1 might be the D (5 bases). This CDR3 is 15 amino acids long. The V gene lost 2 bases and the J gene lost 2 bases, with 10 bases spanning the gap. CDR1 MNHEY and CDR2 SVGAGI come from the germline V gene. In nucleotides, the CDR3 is TGTGCCAGCAGTTACGAACCCAGGGGCAATCAGCCCCAGCATTTT. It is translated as CASSYEPRGNQPQHF.

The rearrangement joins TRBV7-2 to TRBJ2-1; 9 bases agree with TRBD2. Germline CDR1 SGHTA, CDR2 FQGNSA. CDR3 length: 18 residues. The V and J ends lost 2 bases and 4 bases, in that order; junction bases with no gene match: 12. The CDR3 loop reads CASSLRSAGGPIYNEQFF. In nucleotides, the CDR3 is TGTGCCAGCAGCTTACGATCGGCGGGAGGGCCTATTTACAATGAGCAGTTCTTC.

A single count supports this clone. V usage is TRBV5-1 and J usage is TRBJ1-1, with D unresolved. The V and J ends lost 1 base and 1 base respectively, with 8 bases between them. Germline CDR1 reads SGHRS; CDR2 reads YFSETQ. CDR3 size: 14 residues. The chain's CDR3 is CASSLQERNTEAFF. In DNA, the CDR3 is TGCGCCAGCAGCTTGCAGGAAAGGAACACTGAAGCTTTCTTT.

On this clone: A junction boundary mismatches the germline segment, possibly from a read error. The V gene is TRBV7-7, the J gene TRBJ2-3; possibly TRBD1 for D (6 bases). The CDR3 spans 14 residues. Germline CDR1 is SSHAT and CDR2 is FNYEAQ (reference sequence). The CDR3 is CASSISQGSDTQYF. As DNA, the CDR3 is TGTGCTAGCAGCATCTCACAGGGATCAGATACGCAGTATTTT.

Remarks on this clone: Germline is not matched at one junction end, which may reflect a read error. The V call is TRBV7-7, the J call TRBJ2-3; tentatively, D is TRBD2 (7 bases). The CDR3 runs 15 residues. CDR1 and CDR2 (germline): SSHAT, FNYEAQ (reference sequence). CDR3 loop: CASSLNGGPTDTQYF. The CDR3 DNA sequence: TGTGCTAGCAGCTTAAACGGGGGGCCCACAGATACGCAGTATTTT.

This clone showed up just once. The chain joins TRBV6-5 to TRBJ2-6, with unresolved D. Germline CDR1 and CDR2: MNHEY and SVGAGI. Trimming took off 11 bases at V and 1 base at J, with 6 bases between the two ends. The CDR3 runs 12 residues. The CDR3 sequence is CASTSGANVLTF. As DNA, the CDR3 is TGTGCCTCGACTTCTGGGGCCAACGTCCTGACTTTC.

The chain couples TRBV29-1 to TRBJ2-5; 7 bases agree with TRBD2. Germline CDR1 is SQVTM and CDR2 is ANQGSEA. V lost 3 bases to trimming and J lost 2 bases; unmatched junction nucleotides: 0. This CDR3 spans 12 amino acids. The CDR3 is CSVEGGQETQYF. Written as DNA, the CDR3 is TGCAGCGTTGAGGGGGGGCAAGAGACCCAGTACTTC.

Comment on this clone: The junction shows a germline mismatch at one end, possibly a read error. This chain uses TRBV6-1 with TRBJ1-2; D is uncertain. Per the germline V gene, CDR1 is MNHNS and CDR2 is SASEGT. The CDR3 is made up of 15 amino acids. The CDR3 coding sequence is TGTGCCAACAGTGAATGGACTGGGCGGGACTATGGCTACACCTTC. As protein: CANSEWTGRDYGYTF.

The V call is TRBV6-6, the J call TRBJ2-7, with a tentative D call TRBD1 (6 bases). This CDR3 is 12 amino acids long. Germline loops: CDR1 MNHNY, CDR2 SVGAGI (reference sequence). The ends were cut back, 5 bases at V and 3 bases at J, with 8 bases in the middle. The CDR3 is CASSMTGYEQYF. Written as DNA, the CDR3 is TGTGCCAGCAGTATGACAGGCTACGAGCAGTACTTC.

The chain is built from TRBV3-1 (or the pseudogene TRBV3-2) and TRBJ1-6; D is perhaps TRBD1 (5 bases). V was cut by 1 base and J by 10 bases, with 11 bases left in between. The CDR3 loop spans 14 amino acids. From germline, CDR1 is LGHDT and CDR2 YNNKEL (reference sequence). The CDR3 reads CASSQVQGSSPLHF. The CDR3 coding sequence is TGTGCCAGCAGCCAAGTCCAGGGTAGCTCACCCCTCCACTTT.

CDR3 nucleotides: TGTGCCTGGAGTGTACTCGGGTCAACTAATGAAAAACTGTTTTTT. Encoded protein: CAWSVLGSTNEKLFF. The rearrangement uses TRBV30 and TRBJ1-4; unclear D gene. Per the germline V gene, CDR1 is GTSNPN and CDR2 is SVGIG (reference sequence). V lost 0 bases, J lost 0 bases, and 8 bases lay in between. This CDR3 is 15 amino acids long.

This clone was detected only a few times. CDR3 sequence: CASSPRTVSGEKLFF. For the CDR3, the DNA is TGTGCCAGCAGCCCTAGGACTGTATCCGGGGAAAAACTGTTTTTT. The chain is built from TRBV3-1 (or the pseudogene TRBV3-2) and TRBJ1-4; D gene unclear. CDR3 length: 15 residues. Germline CDR1 is LGHDT and CDR2 is YNNKEL (reference sequence). Trimming removed 4 bases at V and 8 bases at J, with 17 bases between.